The 18 T cell receptor beta chains given below trace back to one sample, sequenced in a study of blood T cell repertoires in COVID-19. Data came from immunoSEQ multiplex PCR; TCRdb stores just in-frame clones and leaves some out. The profile shows roughly 170,000 clones, approximately 80% of them singletons. The sequencing input was PBMCs or T cells enriched from blood (not recorded which). Receptors were obtained from a woman aged 45-60 years who had recovered from COVID-19.

The rearrangement joins TRBV10-1 to TRBJ2-2; weak D call: TRBD1 (6 bases). CDR3 length: 14 residues. CDR1 is WNHNN, CDR2 SYGVQD, per germline (reference sequence). V lost 6 bases to trimming and J lost 1 base, with 9 bases between them. The CDR3 DNA reads TGCGCCAGCAGGCCAGGGGTGAACACCGGGGAGCTGTTTTTT. Amino acid sequence: CASRPGVNTGELFF.

This clone showed up just a few times. The J gene is TRBJ1-1, the V gene TRBV2; 7 nucleotides match TRBD1. The length of the CDR3 is 11 residues. CDR1 is SNHLY, CDR2 FYNNEI, per germline. With V trimmed by 11 bases and J by 4 bases, 4 bases remained unmatched. CDR3 amino acids: CAGQEATEAFF. The CDR3 coding sequence is TGTGCCGGACAGGAGGCCACTGAAGCTTTCTTT.

The chain joins TRBV3-1 (or the pseudogene TRBV3-2) to TRBJ2-7, with D tentatively TRBD2 (5 bases). Germline V CDR1 and CDR2: LGHDT, YNNKEL (reference sequence). V lost 7 bases and J lost 3, with 13 bases in between. This CDR3 contains 13 residues. CDR3 sequence: CASNPRTVYEQYF. The DNA for the CDR3 is TGTGCCAGCAACCCCCGGACTGTCTACGAGCAGTACTTC.

The chain recombines TRBV11-2 with TRBJ2-7; TRBD2 aligns across 9 bases. J was trimmed by 4 bases and V by 3 bases; bases with no gene match: 10. The germline CDR1 and CDR2 sequences are SGHAT and FQNNGV. This CDR3 comprises 16 residues. The CDR3 DNA follows: TGTGCCAGCAGCTTGACCGGGGGTAGCGGGAGATACGAGCAGTACTTC. This gives the protein CASSLTGGSGRYEQYF.

The V call is TRBV27, the J call TRBJ2-1; 13 positions match TRBD2. Germline V gene lookup returns CDR1 MNHEY and CDR2 SMNVEV (reference sequence). With V trimmed by 4 bases and J by 9 bases, 18 bases remained unmatched. This CDR3 is built from 19 residues. DNA of the CDR3: TGTGCCAGCAGTTCCCTCAGGACTAGCGGGAGTAGGGGTAGGGGTGAGCAGTTCTTC. The encoded protein is CASSSLRTSGSRGRGEQFF.

CDR3 nucleotide sequence: TGTGCCAGCAGCCCTCGGCTCCGGAGGGCAGGCGATGAGCAGTTCTTC. Protein product: CASSPRLRRAGDEQFF. V usage is TRBV7-9 and J usage is TRBJ2-1, with D perhaps TRBD2 (6 bases). This CDR3 has 16 residues. Germline values: CDR1 SEHNR, CDR2 FQNEAQ (reference sequence). The V and J ends lost 5 bases and 8 bases respectively, with 22 bases between them.

This chain connects TRBV11-2 to TRBJ2-1, with D maybe TRBD2 (6 bases). Germline assignment: CDR1 SGHAT and CDR2 FQNNGV. V lost 6 bases, J lost 0 bases, and 9 bases lay in between. This CDR3 region has 14 residues. Here the CDR3 DNA reads TGTGCCAGCAGGGGAGGTATCTCCTACAATGAGCAGTTCTTC. Amino acids: CASRGGISYNEQFF.

The chain uses TRBV24-1 and TRBJ2-3; TRBD2 is a possible D gene (6 bases). The germline V and J ends were trimmed by 5 bases and 4 bases, with 18 bases remaining between them. This CDR3 has 16 amino acids. From germline, CDR1 is KGHDR and CDR2 SFDVKD. CDR3 coding DNA: TGTGCCACCAGTGGCCTTCGGGGTGGCGGGGCAGATACGCAGTATTTT. Translation: CATSGLRGGGADTQYF.

The CDR3: CASSFFGSTYNEQFF. Here the CDR3 DNA reads TGTGCCAGCAGCTTCTTCGGGAGCACCTACAATGAGCAGTTCTTC. The rearrangement links TRBV7-3 to TRBJ2-1, with D possibly matching TRBD2 (6 bases). CDR3 length: 15 amino acids. Trimming stripped 3 bases from V and 2 bases from J, with 11 bases between. Germline-derived CDR1 and CDR2 are SGHTA and FQGTGA. Based on the CDR3 plus reference TRBV7-3 and TRBJ2-1, the full variable domain is GAGVSQTPSNKVTEKGKYVELRCDPISGHTALYWYRQSLGQGPEFLIYFQGTGAADDSGLPNDRFFAVRPEGSVSTLKIQRTERGDSAVYLCASSFFGSTYNEQFFGPGTRLTVL.

This clone was counted once. The chain employs TRBV5-1 and TRBJ2-5, with 7 bases lining up with TRBD1. Germline V gives CDR1 SGHRS, CDR2 YFSETQ. V lost 0 bases, J lost 5 bases, and 7 bases stayed unmatched. The CDR3 length is 15 residues. Here the CDR3 DNA reads TGCGCCAGCAGCTTGGGGATAAACAGGGGTGAGACCCAGTACTTC. Translation: CASSLGINRGETQYF.

This rearrangement joins TRBV2 to TRBJ1-5, with 7 nucleotides matching TRBD1. Trimming took 7 bases from V and 4 from J; bases not matched to a gene: 16. Germline assignment: CDR1 SNHLY and CDR2 FYNNEI. The CDR3 length is 17 residues. CDR3 coding DNA: TGTGCCAGCACTCTGGACAGGTCCGGAAGGGGGAATCAGCCCCAGCATTTT. The encoded protein is CASTLDRSGRGNQPQHF.

Many counts were recorded for this clone. This CDR3 is CAWSEQPDQPQHF. CDR3 nucleotides: TGTGCCTGGAGTGAACAGCCTGATCAGCCCCAGCATTTT. The chain employs TRBV30 and TRBJ1-5; D remains unclear. Germline CDR1 reads GTSNPN; CDR2 reads SVGIG (reference sequence). This CDR3 has 13 amino acids. The V end was cut by 1 base, the J end by 5 bases, with 9 bases between.

This clone has more than one count but fewer than ten. The J gene is TRBJ2-3, the V gene TRBV4-2, with TRBD2 matching over 11 bases. Per the germline V gene, CDR1 is LGHNA and CDR2 is YNFKEQ. This CDR3 is 15 amino acids long. V lost 0 bases and J lost 8; bases outside the gene matches: 4. In DNA, the CDR3 is TGTGCCAGCAGCCAAGATACTAGCGGGAGTGGTACGCAGTATTTT. Translated, it gives CASSQDTSGSGTQYF.

The CDR3 loop is CASSPDGGADTGELFF. For the CDR3, the DNA is TGTGCCAGCTCCCCAGATGGGGGGGCCGACACCGGGGAGCTGTTTTTT. V is TRBV21-1 and J is TRBJ2-2; the tabulated D call, TRBD2, remains unverified against the DNA. TRBV21-1 constitutes a pseudogene. This CDR3 spans 16 amino acids.

This clone occurred a few times. The gene calls are TRBV10-3 and TRBJ2-3, with 10 nucleotides matching TRBD2. The junction had 19 bases not matched to a gene; V was cut back by 8 bases and J by 5 bases. The CDR3 has 18 amino acids. Germline CDR1 is ENHRY and CDR2 is SYGVKD. This chain's CDR3 is CAIHATPKTSGQGDTQYF. The CDR3 DNA reads TGTGCCATCCATGCAACCCCGAAGACTAGCGGGCAGGGAGATACGCAGTATTTT.

CDR3 loop: CASSLRLARNNEQFF. Here the CDR3 DNA reads TGTGCCAGCAGCCTCCGACTAGCGAGGAACAATGAGCAGTTCTTC. The J gene is TRBJ2-1, the V gene TRBV9; 8 nucleotides align to TRBD2. The CDR3 spans 15 residues. The V and J ends lost 4 bases and 5 bases, in that order; junction bases with no gene match: 8. CDR1 is SGDLS, CDR2 YYNGEE, per germline.

The chain employs TRBV30 and TRBJ2-7; TRBD2 matches 10 bases. Per germline, CDR1 GTSNPN and CDR2 SVGIG (reference sequence). V dropped 5 bases and J dropped 6; count of bases not matched to a gene: 7. The CDR3 runs 13 residues. In DNA form, the CDR3 reads TGTGCCTGGGCCCCTAGCGGGAGTACCGAGCAGTACTTC. Its translation: CAWAPSGSTEQYF.

Only a few counts were recorded for this clone. The CDR3 region has the DNA TGTGCCAGCAGTTACTCGGGACTAGCGGCCTACGAGCAGTACTTC. Amino acid sequence: CASSYSGLAAYEQYF. The V call is TRBV6-5, the J call TRBJ2-7, with TRBD2 identical over 11 bases. Germline CDR1 reads MNHEY; CDR2 reads SVGAGI. V was pared by 0 bases and J by 2 bases, with 0 bases of the junction left unmatched. The CDR3 sequence is 15 residues long.